What follows are 23 T cell receptor beta chains derived from one specimen sequenced in a study of long-term antiretroviral therapy in people with HIV. Researchers ran immunoSEQ v3.0 at survey level. TCRdb's copy holds only in-frame clones and misses some; the assay was immunoSEQ multiplex PCR. The sample has about 30,000 clones; approximately 84% are singletons. Sample: unsorted PBMCs, taken 2 years after starting antiretroviral therapy. Receptors originate from a man aged 45-60 years with HIV.

This clone has only one observation. The rearrangement links TRBV11-3 to TRBJ2-3; tentative D call: TRBD2 (5 bases). The CDR3 covers 16 residues. The ends were cut back, 0 bases at V and 4 bases at J, with 14 bases in the middle. Germline V gene data show CDR1 as SGHNT and CDR2 as YENEEA. The CDR3 protein is CASSLDVAEGADTQYF. CDR3 DNA sequence: TGTGCCAGCAGCTTAGACGTGGCCGAGGGAGCAGATACGCAGTATTTT. Variable domain in full (rest from reference TRBV11-3 and TRBJ2-3): EAGVVQSPRYKIIEKKQPVAFWCNPISGHNTLYWYLQNLGQGPELLIRYENEEAVDDSQLPKDRFSAERLKGVDSTLKIQPAELGDSAVYLCASSLDVAEGADTQYFGPGTRLTVL.

V is TRBV27 and J is TRBJ1-2; perhaps TRBD1 as D (6 bases). Trimming pared 6 bases from V and 8 bases from J, leaving 16 bases between. There are 13 residues in the CDR3. Per the germline V gene, CDR1 is MNHEY and CDR2 is SMNVEV (reference sequence). The CDR3 sequence is CASRTTGSVGYTF. In nucleotides, the CDR3 is TGTGCCAGCAGGACCACAGGGTCGGTAGGCTACACCTTC.

This chain links TRBV14 with TRBJ1-3; D possibly corresponds to TRBD1 (5 bases). V shed 6 bases and J shed 5 bases, with 20 bases lying between them. Germline V gives CDR1 SGHDN, CDR2 FVKESK. The CDR3 is 16 amino acids. In DNA, the CDR3 is TGTGCCAGCAGTCATCGAGGGGTTTCGTCCAGAAACACCATATATTTT. The encoded protein is CASSHRGVSSRNTIYF.

This chain joins TRBV28 and TRBJ1-1; D remains unclear. This CDR3 has 16 amino acids. The V end lost 7 bases, the J end lost 5 bases, and 23 bases lay between the germline ends. CDR1 MDHEN and CDR2 SYDVKM come from the germline V gene. CDR3 DNA: TGTGCCAGCACTTCCCGGCATGGGGTGAGTTTGACTGAAGCTTTCTTT. Its translation is CASTSRHGVSLTEAFF. The full variable domain, in which reference TRBV28 and TRBJ1-1 provide the parts outside the CDR3, is DVKVTQSSRYLVKRTGEKVFLECVQDMDHENMFWYRQDPGLGLRLIYFSYDVKMKEKGDIPEGYSVSREKKERFSLILESASTNQTSMYLCASTSRHGVSLTEAFFGQGTRLTVV.

V and J are TRBV7-8 and TRBJ2-7; D might be TRBD1 or TRBD2, each matching 5 bases. V was trimmed by 1 base and J by 1 base, leaving 11 bases between them. Germline V gene data show CDR1 as SGHVS and CDR2 as FQNEAQ. The CDR3 covers 15 residues. The CDR3 bases are TGTGCCAGCAGCTTAGGAGGGACGGGGTCCTACGAGCAGTACTTC. It is translated as CASSLGGTGSYEQYF.

Remarks on this clone: Sequence at one end of the junction differs from germline and may be a read error. This chain links TRBV11-3 with TRBJ1-1, with D perhaps matching TRBD1 (6 bases). The CDR3 runs 14 residues. In germline, CDR1 is SGHNT, CDR2 YENEEA. CDR3 nucleotide sequence: TGTGCCAGCAGCTCCGGTAGGGGGAACGCTGAAGCTTTCTTT. It translates to CASSSGRGNAEAFF.

V gene TRBV28 combines with J gene TRBJ2-7; the D call may be TRBD1 or TRBD2 (5 bases each). This CDR3 region has 15 residues. Trimming took 7 bases from V and 3 from J, leaving 19 bases between them. Germline V lookup: CDR1 MDHEN, CDR2 SYDVKM. The chain's CDR3 is CASTPRGDRFYEQYF. The CDR3 DNA reads TGTGCCAGCACCCCGAGGGGAGACCGTTTCTACGAGCAGTACTTC. Full variable domain (missing parts from reference TRBV28 and TRBJ2-7): DVKVTQSSRYLVKRTGEKVFLECVQDMDHENMFWYRQDPGLGLRLIYFSYDVKMKEKGDIPEGYSVSREKKERFSLILESASTNQTSMYLCASTPRGDRFYEQYFGPGTRLTVT.

This chain joins TRBV2 and TRBJ2-7; 13 bases match TRBD2. Per germline, CDR1 SNHLY and CDR2 FYNNEI. Germline trimming cut 3 bases from V and 0 bases from J; bases unmatched to any gene: 8. The length of the CDR3 is 18 residues. The CDR3 region is CASSDEGLAGLNSYEQYF. In nucleotides, the CDR3 is TGTGCCAGCAGTGATGAGGGACTAGCGGGACTCAACTCCTACGAGCAGTACTTC.

V usage is TRBV9 and J usage is TRBJ2-1; 7 nucleotides agree with TRBD2. Per germline, CDR1 SGDLS and CDR2 YYNGEE. J lost 3 bases, V lost 2 bases, and 2 bases had no gene match. The CDR3 consists of 14 residues. CDR3 protein: CASSVGGNYNEQFF. DNA for the CDR3: TGTGCCAGCAGCGTCGGGGGGAACTACAATGAGCAGTTCTTC.

This chain uses TRBV5-4 with TRBJ1-5; D unclear. Trimming took 0 bases from V and 8 from J, leaving 9 bases between them. Per the germline V gene, CDR1 is SGHNT and CDR2 is YYREEE (reference sequence). This CDR3 has 13 amino acids. CDR3 DNA sequence: TGTGCCAGCAGCTTGGCCAACGGAGAGCCCCAGCATTTT. Translated, it gives CASSLANGEPQHF.

V gene TRBV27 combines with J gene TRBJ1-5; 7 bases agree with TRBD1. CDR1 and CDR2 from the germline V gene are MNHEY and SMNVEV (reference sequence). This CDR3 has 14 residues. The V and J ends lost 5 bases and 7 bases, in that order; junction bases with no gene match: 8. CDR3 sequence: CASSATGERQPQHF. The CDR3 DNA is TGTGCCAGCAGTGCCACAGGGGAAAGGCAGCCCCAGCATTTT.

The chain has TRBV14 and TRBJ2-3; 13 nucleotides match TRBD2. V gave up 3 bases and J gave up 1 base; unmatched junction bases: 7. Germline CDR1 is SGHDN and CDR2 is FVKESK. This CDR3 is built from 18 residues. The CDR3 DNA is TGTGCCAGCAGCCAGCCCGGGACTAGCGGGACCCGCACAGATACGCAGTATTTT. Its translation is CASSQPGTSGTRTDTQYF.

The chain carries TRBV2 and TRBJ2-1; 12 bases align to TRBD1. The CDR3 covers 15 residues. The germline gives CDR1 SNHLY, CDR2 FYNNEI. The V gene end was trimmed by 7 bases and the J gene end by 3 bases; junction bases not matched to a gene: 4. The CDR3, as DNA: TGTGCCAGCACTGGGACAGGGGGCAGCTACAATGAGCAGTTCTTC. It codes for CASTGTGGSYNEQFF.

The count of this clone is one. The rearrangement joins TRBV18 to TRBJ1-4; no clear D. The CDR3 covers 15 residues. The ends were cut back, 3 bases at V and 4 bases at J, with 12 bases in the middle. In germline, CDR1 is KGHSH, CDR2 LQKENI. CDR3 sequence reads: CASSPTALLNEKLFF. As DNA, the CDR3 is TGTGCCAGCTCACCGACCGCTCTACTTAATGAAAAACTGTTTTTT. The full variable domain, rest sourced from reference TRBV18 and TRBJ1-4, is NAGVMQNPRHLVRRRGQEARLRCSPMKGHSHVYWYRQLPEEGLKFMVYLQKENIIDESGMPKERFSAEFPKEGPSILRIQQVVRGDSAAYFCASSPTALLNEKLFFGSGTQLSVL.

This chain joins TRBV5-4 and TRBJ2-5; no clear D gene. Germline V gene sequence: CDR1 SGHNT, CDR2 YYREEE (reference sequence). Deletions cut 4 bases from V and 14 bases from J, with 18 bases between. The CDR3 runs 12 residues. Here the CDR3 DNA reads TGTGCCAGCAGCCGGAACACCGAGTCTCCCTACTTC. Translation gives CASSRNTESPYF. Variable domain in full (rest from reference TRBV5-4 and TRBJ2-5): ETGVTQSPTHLIKTRGQQVTLRCSSQSGHNTVSWYQQALGQGPQFIFQYYREEENGRGNFPPRFSGLQFPNYSSELNVNALELDDSALYLCASSRNTESPYFGPGTRLLVL.

The chain couples TRBV28 to TRBJ1-1; D possibly corresponds to TRBD1 (5 bases). V was pared by 2 bases and J by 5 bases, with 15 bases between. Germline V gives CDR1 MDHEN, CDR2 SYDVKM. This CDR3 comprises 15 residues. CDR3 nucleotides: TGTGCCAGCAGTTTACCCCAGGGCTCGGGAACTGAAGCTTTCTTT. Translating gives CASSLPQGSGTEAFF.

The chain joins TRBV6-5 to TRBJ2-2; D is unresolved. The CDR3 spans 14 residues. Germline V CDR1 and CDR2: MNHEY, SVGAGI. Trimming removed 7 bases at V and 2 bases at J, with 11 bases between. The CDR3 loop is CASNFIGNTGELFF. CDR3 coding DNA: TGTGCCAGCAACTTTATCGGAAACACCGGGGAGCTGTTTTTT.

V usage is TRBV12-5 and J usage is TRBJ2-1; 9 positions agree with TRBD1. Germline trimming cut 3 bases from V and 4 bases from J; bases unmatched to any gene: 4. Germline loops: CDR1 LGHNT, CDR2 FRNRAP. This CDR3 is built from 15 residues. In DNA, the CDR3 is TGTGCTAGTGGTTTTGGGACAGGGCTATACAATGAGCAGTTCTTC. Its protein product is CASGFGTGLYNEQFF.

The chain couples TRBV28 to TRBJ1-1; D call uncertain. CDR3 length: 13 amino acids. Germline assignment: CDR1 MDHEN and CDR2 SYDVKM. The V and J ends lost 3 bases and 9 bases respectively, with 14 bases between them. CDR3 sequence (DNA): TGTGCCAGCAGTTTGATGACGAACGAAAAAGCTTTCTTT. Translated, it gives CASSLMTNEKAFF.

This chain joins TRBV7-2 and TRBJ1-6, with D tentatively TRBD1 (5 bases). CDR3 size: 17 residues. Per the germline V gene, CDR1 is SGHTA and CDR2 is FQGNSA. The ends were cut back, 5 bases at V and 0 bases at J, with 14 bases in the middle. In DNA, the CDR3 is TGTGCCAGCAGCCCGGGACTTTCTAGCTCCTATAATTCACCCCTCCACTTT. Its translation: CASSPGLSSSYNSPLHF. Complete variable domain (other parts from reference TRBV7-2 and TRBJ1-6): GAGVSQSPSNKVTEKGKDVELRCDPISGHTALYWYRQSLGQGLEFLIYFQGNSAPDKSGLPSDRFSAERTGGSVSTLTIQRTQQEDSAVYLCASSPGLSSSYNSPLHFGNGTRLTVT.

The chain links TRBV28 to TRBJ2-7; a possible D gene is TRBD2 (6 bases). Germline assignment: CDR1 MDHEN and CDR2 SYDVKM. The length of the CDR3 is 13 residues. Between the trimmed V and J ends, which lost 8 bases and 10 bases, there was a span of 21 bases. CDR3 region: CASGMTVGGPQYF. The CDR3 DNA reads TGTGCCAGCGGAATGACTGTGGGGGGTCCCCAGTACTTC.

V usage is TRBV5-4 and J usage is TRBJ2-5; 9 bases line up with TRBD1. The CDR3 spans 13 residues. V trimming: 10 bases; J trimming: 2 bases; junction bases outside the gene matches: 6. In germline, CDR1 is SGHNT, CDR2 YYREEE (reference sequence). CDR3 amino acids: CALGQGPQETQYF. CDR3 DNA sequence: TGTGCCCTGGGACAGGGTCCGCAAGAGACCCAGTACTTC.

The chain uses TRBV25-1 and TRBJ1-1; TRBD1 is a possible D gene (5 bases). CDR1 and CDR2 (germline): MGHDK, SYGVNS. This CDR3 is 15 amino acids long. V lost 1 base to trimming and J lost 4 bases, with 13 bases between them. This CDR3 reads CASSELGREATEAFF. CDR3 DNA: TGTGCCAGCAGTGAATTGGGCAGGGAGGCCACTGAAGCTTTCTTT.